Shown below are 28 T cell receptor beta chains from a single sample sequenced in a study of OX40 agonist ivuxolimab in advanced cancers. Profiled with immunoSEQ multiplex PCR; TCRdb holds only in-frame clones, not every one. The data show about 77,000 clones, over 75% seen once. This specimen consisted of CD4+ or CD8+ T cells sorted from blood, obtained in a trial of the OX40 agonist ivuxolimab. These receptors all come from an adult with an advanced solid tumor such as melanoma, head and neck, liver or kidney cancer.

This clone has only a few counts. The rearrangement links TRBV21-1 to TRBJ1-1; whether TRBD1, the table's D call, matches the DNA was not checked. TRBV21-1 is described as a pseudogene. The CDR3 spans 21 residues. The CDR3 DNA is TGTGCCAGCAGCATAAAAGCCGGGACAGGGGGCCCATCCCCGCGGGACACTGAAGCTTTCTTT. This encodes CASSIKAGTGGPSPRDTEAFF.

This clone was seen only a few times. This chain links TRBV5-1 with TRBJ2-2; TRBD1 agrees at 7 bases. Germline loops: CDR1 SGHRS, CDR2 YFSETQ. There are 16 residues in the CDR3. The junction had 12 bases not matched to a gene; V was cut back by 4 bases and J by 6 bases. CDR3 nucleotides: TGCGCCAGCAGCACGGACCCCTTAACAGGGGCCGGGGAGCTGTTTTTT. Translated: CASSTDPLTGAGELFF.

V usage is TRBV27 and J usage is TRBJ2-1; 9 positions agree with TRBD1. The CDR3 has 14 residues. Germline V gene sequence: CDR1 MNHEY, CDR2 SMNVEV (reference sequence). V trimming: 4 bases; J trimming: 9 bases; junction bases outside the gene matches: 7. The CDR3 DNA is TGTGCCAGCAGTTCGGGACAGGGATTTGGTGAGCAGTTCTTC. It encodes CASSSGQGFGEQFF.

This chain links TRBV27 with TRBJ2-5, with 7 nucleotides matching TRBD1. The germline gives CDR1 MNHEY, CDR2 SMNVEV (reference sequence). V lost 3 bases, J lost 0 bases, and 4 bases stayed unmatched. The CDR3 is made up of 15 amino acids. The CDR3 bases are TGTGCCAGCAGTTTCAGGGACAGTCACCAAGAGACCCAGTACTTC. Translation: CASSFRDSHQETQYF.

The chain has TRBV7-9 and TRBJ2-2; no clear D. The CDR3 sequence is 12 residues long. Germline CDR1 and CDR2: SEHNR and FQNEAQ (reference sequence). V lost 4 bases to trimming and J lost 7 bases, with 7 bases between them. CDR3 nucleotide sequence: TGTGCCAGCAGCTGGTCCGACGGGGAGCTGTTTTTT. It translates to CASSWSDGELFF.

The CDR3 bases are TGTGCCAGCAGCTTGCGGGACAAAGGGGCTAATGAAAAACTGTTTTTT. As protein: CASSLRDKGANEKLFF. The chain has TRBV7-9 and TRBJ1-4, with D maybe TRBD1 (6 bases). Germline V lookup: CDR1 SEHNR, CDR2 FQNEAQ (reference sequence). This CDR3 spans 16 amino acids. Trimming left V 3 bases short and J 3 bases short, with 14 bases between. The full variable domain, in which reference TRBV7-9 and TRBJ1-4 provide the parts outside the CDR3, is DTGVSQNPRHKITKRGQNVTFRCDPISEHNRLYWYRQTLGQGPEFLTYFQNEAQLEKSRLLSDRFSAERPKGSFSTLEIQRTEQGDSAMYLCASSLRDKGANEKLFFGSGTQLSVL.

The V gene is TRBV25-1, the J gene TRBJ1-1; no firm D call. The germline gives CDR1 MGHDK, CDR2 SYGVNS. The CDR3 contains 12 residues. V was shortened by 7 bases and J by 2 bases, with 8 bases between the two germline ends. The CDR3 nucleotides read TGTGCCAGCAAACATAGTAACACTGAAGCTTTCTTT. Translation: CASKHSNTEAFF.

The V and J genes are TRBV4-2 and TRBJ1-2; 12 nucleotides agree with TRBD1. J gave up 5 bases and V 5 bases, and 12 bases lay outside the gene matches. Germline V CDR1 and CDR2: LGHNA, YNFKEQ. The CDR3 sequence is 17 residues long. The CDR3 spells CASSLTGTGGAWYGYTF. The DNA for the CDR3 is TGTGCCAGCAGCTTGACCGGGACAGGGGGCGCTTGGTATGGCTACACCTTC.

V is TRBV9 and J is TRBJ2-1; 8 bases align to TRBD1. The V and J ends lost 0 bases and 0 bases, in that order; junction bases with no gene match: 2. Germline V gene data show CDR1 as SGDLS and CDR2 as YYNGEE. This CDR3 comprises 16 residues. The CDR3 sequence is CASSVGQGSSYNEQFF. The CDR3 DNA follows: TGTGCCAGCAGCGTAGGACAGGGGAGCTCCTACAATGAGCAGTTCTTC. Based on the CDR3 plus reference TRBV9 and TRBJ2-1, the full variable domain is DSGVTQTPKHLITATGQRVTLRCSPRSGDLSVYWYQQSLDQGLQFLIQYYNGEERAKGNILERFSAQQFPDLHSELNLSSLELGDSALYFCASSVGQGSSYNEQFFGPGTRLTVL.

This clone appeared once. This chain uses TRBV12-5 with TRBJ1-3; a weak D match, TRBD1 (5 bases). CDR3 size: 15 residues. The germline gives CDR1 LGHNT, CDR2 FRNRAP. Trimming removed 0 bases from V and 6 bases from J, with 12 bases in between. Here the CDR3 DNA reads TGTGCTAGTGGTTTGGTTGGTGGGGGGGAAAACACCATATATTTT. It translates to CASGLVGGGENTIYF.

The chain is built from TRBV6-1 and TRBJ1-2, with D tentatively TRBD1 (6 bases). This CDR3 has 11 residues. Germline V gene lookup returns CDR1 MNHNS and CDR2 SASEGT. V shed 6 bases and J shed 6 bases, with 8 bases lying between them. CDR3 bases: TGTGCCAGCAGGGAGGGGGATGGCTACACCTTC. This encodes CASREGDGYTF.

This chain connects TRBV7-3 to TRBJ1-1; perhaps TRBD1 as D (6 bases). Between the trimmed V and J ends, which lost 5 bases and 3 bases, there was a span of 25 bases. This CDR3 has 18 amino acids. Germline V gene lookup returns CDR1 SGHTA and CDR2 FQGTGA. The CDR3 loop is CASSPTPLVGGADTEAFF. CDR3 coding DNA: TGTGCCAGCAGCCCTACACCCCTTGTGGGGGGCGCGGACACTGAAGCTTTCTTT.

The rearrangement links TRBV5-1 to TRBJ2-3; 10 bases map to TRBD2. Germline V lookup: CDR1 SGHRS, CDR2 YFSETQ. There are 16 residues in the CDR3. Trimming at V came to 1 base and at J to 7 bases, leaving 9 bases not matched to a gene. This CDR3 reads CASSLRSGGALNTQYF. The CDR3 DNA reads TGCGCCAGCAGCTTGCGGAGCGGGGGGGCTCTTAATACGCAGTATTTT.

The chain links TRBV6-1 to TRBJ2-5; 11 bases match TRBD2. Looked up from germline, CDR1 is MNHNS and CDR2 is SASEGT. The CDR3 totals 15 residues. V was pared by 5 bases and J by 1 base, with 3 bases of the junction left unmatched. The CDR3 region has the DNA TGTGCCAGCAGTCCCCTAGCGGGGGGCCAAGAGACCCAGTACTTC. It is translated as CASSPLAGGQETQYF.

This chain joins TRBV10-3 and TRBJ2-5, with a weak D call TRBD2 (6 bases). CDR3 length: 14 residues. Per the germline V gene, CDR1 is ENHRY and CDR2 is SYGVKD. The V end lost 8 bases, the J end lost 1 base, and 14 bases lay between the germline ends. This CDR3 is CAISIGGIQETQYF. In nucleotides, the CDR3 is TGTGCCATCTCAATCGGGGGTATCCAAGAGACCCAGTACTTC.

The rearrangement joins TRBV6-6 to TRBJ2-1, with 7 bases aligning to TRBD2. The CDR3 is made up of 15 amino acids. The J segment lost 6 bases and the V segment lost 6 bases, leaving 11 bases of the junction unmatched. CDR1 and CDR2 (germline): MNHNY, SVGAGI (reference sequence). CDR3 nucleotide sequence: TGTGCCAGCAGCCCTCTAGCGGCCCCCGCCAATGAGCAGTTCTTC. It is translated as CASSPLAAPANEQFF.

V is TRBV11-2 and J is TRBJ1-6; 7 bases are shared with TRBD1. CDR3 length equals 15 residues. Germline values: CDR1 SGHAT, CDR2 FQNNGV. Unmatched junction bases numbered 7, after V lost 3 bases and J lost 8 bases. CDR3 bases: TGTGCCAGCAGCTTTTCTGGGACAGATTATTCACCCCTCCACTTT. This gives the protein CASSFSGTDYSPLHF.

The gene calls are TRBV5-1 and TRBJ2-7; no clear D gene. Deletions cut 0 bases from V and 2 bases from J, with 9 bases between. Germline values: CDR1 SGHRS, CDR2 YFSETQ. The length of the CDR3 is 14 residues. CDR3 nucleotides: TGCGCCAGCAGCTTGGATTCCCGGGCCTACGAGCAGTACTTC. Its translation is CASSLDSRAYEQYF.

The rearrangement links TRBV4-1 to TRBJ1-5; 9 bases line up with TRBD1. J lost 7 bases, V lost 3 bases, and 16 bases had no gene match. Germline CDR1 is MGHRA and CDR2 is YSYEKL. The CDR3 totals 18 residues. This chain's CDR3 is CASSQREQGAGVGQPQHF. CDR3 in DNA: TGCGCCAGCAGCCAGAGGGAACAGGGGGCAGGGGTAGGGCAGCCCCAGCATTTT.

The V gene is TRBV11-2, the J gene TRBJ2-5; perhaps TRBD1 as D (6 bases). Germline lookup yields CDR1 SGHAT and CDR2 FQNNGV. The CDR3 has 14 amino acids. Trimming shortened V by 0 bases and J by 7 bases, and 12 bases separated the two germline ends. CDR3 loop: CASSLDYQGRTQYF. In DNA, the CDR3 is TGTGCCAGCAGCTTAGATTACCAGGGGAGGACCCAGTACTTC. Variable domain in full (rest from reference TRBV11-2 and TRBJ2-5): EAGVAQSPRYKIIEKRQSVAFWCNPISGHATLYWYQQILGQGPKLLIQFQNNGVVDDSQLPKDRFSAERLKGVDSTLKIQPAKLEDSAVYLCASSLDYQGRTQYFGPGTRLLVL.

This clone occurred once. A far larger clone is a single base away, which makes a read error likely. The gene calls are TRBV5-6 and TRBJ2-7; perhaps TRBD1 as D (6 bases). V lost 0 bases, J lost 3 bases, and 10 bases lay in between. The CDR3 is 14 amino acids. CDR1 is SGHDT, CDR2 YYEEEE, per germline. CDR3 amino acids: CASSLDRANYEQYF. Here the CDR3 DNA reads TGTGCCAGCAGCTTGGACAGGGCTAACTACGAGCAGTACTTC.

The chain joins TRBV18 to TRBJ2-6; TRBD2 agrees at 8 bases. Trimming at V came to 3 bases and at J to 2 bases, leaving 9 bases not matched to a gene. Germline V gene lookup returns CDR1 KGHSH and CDR2 LQKENI. The CDR3 covers 18 residues. The CDR3 sequence is CASSPVRGGSTGANVLTF. The CDR3 DNA reads as TGTGCCAGCTCACCTGTACGGGGGGGATCCACTGGGGCCAACGTCCTGACTTTC.

CDR3 DNA: TGTGCCAGCAGCCAAGATCTTGCTAGCGGGAGAGACAATGAGCAGTTCTTC. Translated: CASSQDLASGRDNEQFF. The rearrangement joins TRBV4-2 to TRBJ2-1; 10 positions match TRBD2. With 0 bases clipped from V and 5 bases from J, the junction kept 7 bases outside the gene matches. This CDR3 has 17 amino acids. Per germline, CDR1 LGHNA and CDR2 YNFKEQ.

The chain carries TRBV10-1 and TRBJ2-2; 7 positions agree with TRBD2. Per germline, CDR1 WNHNN and CDR2 SYGVQD (reference sequence). The CDR3 loop spans 17 amino acids. Unmatched junction bases numbered 14, after V lost 6 bases and J lost 4 bases. As DNA, the CDR3 is TGCGCCAGCAGGGGCCGGGGGGATAAAAGCTGCACCGGGGAGCTGTTTTTT. Protein: CASRGRGDKSCTGELFF.

This chain connects TRBV7-6 to TRBJ2-5; 8 bases map to TRBD2. Germline V CDR1 and CDR2: SGHVS, FNYEAQ. This CDR3 has 15 amino acids. V was clipped by 5 bases and J by 11 bases; unmatched bases: 16. CDR3 loop: CASSPEGTGGGEQYF. CDR3 DNA sequence: TGTGCCAGCAGCCCCGAAGGGACGGGAGGGGGAGAGCAGTACTTC.

This rearrangement joins TRBV5-4 to TRBJ1-2; 7 bases are a match to TRBD1. CDR3 length: 15 residues. J was trimmed by 0 bases and V by 3 bases; bases with no gene match: 5. The germline gives CDR1 SGHNT, CDR2 YYREEE (reference sequence). The CDR3 region has the DNA TGTGCCAGCAGCTACGGACAGGTACCTAACTATGGCTACACCTTC. The encoded protein is CASSYGQVPNYGYTF. Full variable domain (outside the CDR3, taken from reference TRBV5-4 and TRBJ1-2): ETGVTQSPTHLIKTRGQQVTLRCSSQSGHNTVSWYQQALGQGPQFIFQYYREEENGRGNFPPRFSGLQFPNYSSELNVNALELDDSALYLCASSYGQVPNYGYTFGSGTRLTVV.

The J gene is TRBJ1-1, the V gene TRBV5-1; 8 nucleotides align to TRBD1. CDR1 and CDR2 (germline): SGHRS, YFSETQ. This CDR3 has 15 amino acids. Losses at the gene ends were 2 bases for V and 2 bases for J; bases not matched to a gene: 5. CDR3 residues: CASSFSTGVNTEAFF. CDR3 coding DNA: TGCGCCAGCAGCTTCTCGACAGGGGTAAACACTGAAGCTTTCTTT.

This clone was seen only a few times. The CDR3 nucleotides read TGTGCCAGCAGCGAGCGGGAGGGACAAATAACAGATACGCAGTATTTT. Translated: CASSEREGQITDTQYF. The V call is TRBV9, the J call TRBJ2-3; 10 bases are shared with TRBD2. The CDR3 runs 16 residues. Germline CDR1 is SGDLS and CDR2 is YYNGEE. The ends lost 3 bases at V and 3 bases at J; junction bases unmatched: 7.